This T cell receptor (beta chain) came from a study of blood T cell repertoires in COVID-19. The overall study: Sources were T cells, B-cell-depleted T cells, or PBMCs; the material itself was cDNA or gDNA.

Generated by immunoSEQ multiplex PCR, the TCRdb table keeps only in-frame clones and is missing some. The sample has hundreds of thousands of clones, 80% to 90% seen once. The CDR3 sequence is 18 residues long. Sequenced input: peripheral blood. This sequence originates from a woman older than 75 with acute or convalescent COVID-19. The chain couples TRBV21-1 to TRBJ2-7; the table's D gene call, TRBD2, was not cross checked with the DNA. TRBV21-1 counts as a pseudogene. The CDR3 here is CASSKAPVAGLSSYEQYF. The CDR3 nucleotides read TGTGCCAGCAGCAAAGCGCCCGTAGCGGGGTTAAGCTCCTACGAGCAGTACTTC.